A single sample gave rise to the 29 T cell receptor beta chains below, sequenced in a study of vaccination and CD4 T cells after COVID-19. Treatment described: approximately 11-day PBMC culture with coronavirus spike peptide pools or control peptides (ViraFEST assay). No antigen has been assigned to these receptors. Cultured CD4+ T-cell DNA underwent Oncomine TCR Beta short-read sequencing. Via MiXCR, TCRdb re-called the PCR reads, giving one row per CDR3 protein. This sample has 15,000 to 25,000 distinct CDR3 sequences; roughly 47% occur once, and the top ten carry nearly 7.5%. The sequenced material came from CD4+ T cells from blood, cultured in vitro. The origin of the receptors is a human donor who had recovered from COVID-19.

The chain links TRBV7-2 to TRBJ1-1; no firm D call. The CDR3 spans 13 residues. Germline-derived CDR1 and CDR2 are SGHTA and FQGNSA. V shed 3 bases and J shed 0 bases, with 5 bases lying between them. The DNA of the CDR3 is TGTGCCAGCAGCTTCGCGGTGAACACTGAAGCTTTCTTT. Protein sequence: CASSFAVNTEAFF.

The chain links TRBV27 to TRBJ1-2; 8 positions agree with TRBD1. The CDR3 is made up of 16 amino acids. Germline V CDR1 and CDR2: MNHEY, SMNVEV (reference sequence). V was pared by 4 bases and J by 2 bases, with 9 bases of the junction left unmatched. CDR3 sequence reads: CASSSGTGGVNYGYTF. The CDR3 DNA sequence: TGTGCCAGCAGTTCCGGGACAGGAGGGGTAAACTATGGCTACACCTTC.

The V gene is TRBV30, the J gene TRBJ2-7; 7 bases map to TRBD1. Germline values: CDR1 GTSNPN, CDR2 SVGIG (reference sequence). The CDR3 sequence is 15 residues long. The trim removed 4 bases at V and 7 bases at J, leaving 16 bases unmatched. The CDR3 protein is CAWTAPPTGSGEQYF. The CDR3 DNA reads TGTGCCTGGACCGCCCCCCCGACAGGGTCGGGGGAGCAGTACTTC.

CDR3 in DNA: TGTGCCAGCAGCCTGCAAGAGACCCAGTACTTC. The encoded protein is CASSLQETQYF. The chain couples TRBV11-2 to TRBJ2-5; no clear D gene. V was pared by 5 bases and J by 2 bases, with 3 bases between. Germline CDR1 and CDR2: SGHAT and FQNNGV. This CDR3 has 11 amino acids.

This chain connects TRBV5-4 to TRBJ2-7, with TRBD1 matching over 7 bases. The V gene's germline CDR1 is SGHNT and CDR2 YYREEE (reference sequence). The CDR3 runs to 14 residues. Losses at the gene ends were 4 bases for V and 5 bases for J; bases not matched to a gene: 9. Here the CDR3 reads CASSPWDSPHEQYF. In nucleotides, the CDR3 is TGTGCCAGCAGCCCATGGGACAGTCCCCACGAGCAGTACTTC. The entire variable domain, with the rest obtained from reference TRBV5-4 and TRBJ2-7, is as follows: ETGVTQSPTHLIKTRGQQVTLRCSSQSGHNTVSWYQQALGQGPQFIFQYYREEENGRGNFPPRFSGLQFPNYSSELNVNALELDDSALYLCASSPWDSPHEQYFGPGTRLTVT.

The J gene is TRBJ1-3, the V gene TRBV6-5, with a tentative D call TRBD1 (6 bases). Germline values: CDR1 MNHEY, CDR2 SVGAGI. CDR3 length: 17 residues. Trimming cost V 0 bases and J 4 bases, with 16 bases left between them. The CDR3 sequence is CASSYSRTARGGNTIYF. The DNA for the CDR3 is TGTGCCAGCAGTTACTCGAGGACAGCCCGTGGGGGAAACACCATATATTTT.

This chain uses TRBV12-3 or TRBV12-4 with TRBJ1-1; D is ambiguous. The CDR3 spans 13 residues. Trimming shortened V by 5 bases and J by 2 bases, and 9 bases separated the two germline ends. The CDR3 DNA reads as TGTGCCAGCAGTGTCACGGCTAACACTGAAGCTTTCTTT. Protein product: CASSVTANTEAFF.

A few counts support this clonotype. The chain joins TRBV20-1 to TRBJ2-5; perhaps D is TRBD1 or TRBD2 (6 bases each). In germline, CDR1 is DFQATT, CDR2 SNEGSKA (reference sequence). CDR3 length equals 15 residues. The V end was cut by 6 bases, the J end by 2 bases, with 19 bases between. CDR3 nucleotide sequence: TGCAGTGCCCCCATGGGGGCGGGGTTACAAGAGACCCAGTACTTC. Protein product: CSAPMGAGLQETQYF.

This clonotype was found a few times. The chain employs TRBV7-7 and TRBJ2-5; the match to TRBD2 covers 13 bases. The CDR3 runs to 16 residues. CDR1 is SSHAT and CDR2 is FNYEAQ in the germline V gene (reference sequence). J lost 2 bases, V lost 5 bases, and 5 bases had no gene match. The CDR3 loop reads CASSPGLAGVQETQYF. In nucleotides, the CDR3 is TGTGCCAGCAGCCCCGGACTAGCGGGAGTACAAGAGACCCAGTACTTC.

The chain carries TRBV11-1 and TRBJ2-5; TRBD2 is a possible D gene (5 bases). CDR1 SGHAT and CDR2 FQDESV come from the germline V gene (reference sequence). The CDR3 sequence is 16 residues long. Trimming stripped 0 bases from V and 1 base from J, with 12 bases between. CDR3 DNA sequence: TGTGCCAGCAGCTTAGCCCAGACGGCGGGCCAAGAGACCCAGTACTTC. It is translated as CASSLAQTAGQETQYF.

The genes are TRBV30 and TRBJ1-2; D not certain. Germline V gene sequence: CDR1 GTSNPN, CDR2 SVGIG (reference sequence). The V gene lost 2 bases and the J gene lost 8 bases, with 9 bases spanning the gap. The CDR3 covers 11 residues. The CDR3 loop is CAWSPPGGYTF. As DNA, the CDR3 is TGTGCCTGGAGTCCCCCAGGCGGCTACACCTTC. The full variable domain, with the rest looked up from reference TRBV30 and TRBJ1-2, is SQTIHQWPATLVQPVGSPLSLECTVEGTSNPNLYWYRQAAGRGLQLLFYSVGIGQISSEVPQNLSASRPQDRQFILSSKKLLLSDSGFYLCAWSPPGGYTFGSGTRLTVV.

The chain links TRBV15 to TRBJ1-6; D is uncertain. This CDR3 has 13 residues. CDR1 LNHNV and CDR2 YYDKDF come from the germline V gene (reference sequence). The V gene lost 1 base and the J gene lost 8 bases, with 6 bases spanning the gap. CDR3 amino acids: CATSRVADSPLHF. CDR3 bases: TGTGCCACCAGCAGAGTTGCGGATTCACCCCTCCACTTT.

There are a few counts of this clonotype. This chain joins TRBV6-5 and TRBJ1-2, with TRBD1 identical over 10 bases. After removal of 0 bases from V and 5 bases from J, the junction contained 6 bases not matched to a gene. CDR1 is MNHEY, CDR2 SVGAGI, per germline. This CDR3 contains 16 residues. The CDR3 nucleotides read TGTGCCAGCAGTTACTCAGTTGTGGGACAGGGGTATGGCTACACCTTC. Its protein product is CASSYSVVGQGYGYTF.

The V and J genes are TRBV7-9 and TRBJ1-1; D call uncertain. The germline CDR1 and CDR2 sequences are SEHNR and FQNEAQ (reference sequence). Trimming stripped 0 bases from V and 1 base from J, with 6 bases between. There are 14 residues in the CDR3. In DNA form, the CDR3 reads TGTGCCAGCAGCTTAGCGGGAACGAACACTGAAGCTTTCTTT. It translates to CASSLAGTNTEAFF.

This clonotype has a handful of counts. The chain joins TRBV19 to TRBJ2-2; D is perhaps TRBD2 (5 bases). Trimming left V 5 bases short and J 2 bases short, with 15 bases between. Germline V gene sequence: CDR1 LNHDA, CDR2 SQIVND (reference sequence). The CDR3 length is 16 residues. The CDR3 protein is CASSPYWSGNTGELFF. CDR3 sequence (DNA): TGTGCCAGTAGTCCTTACTGGAGCGGCAACACCGGGGAGCTGTTTTTT.

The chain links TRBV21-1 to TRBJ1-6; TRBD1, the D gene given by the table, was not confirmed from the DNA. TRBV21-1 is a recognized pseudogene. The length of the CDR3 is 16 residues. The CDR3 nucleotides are TGTGCCAGCAGCAAAGTCGGGACAGTGGCTTATTCACCCCTCCACTTT. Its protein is CASSKVGTVAYSPLHF.

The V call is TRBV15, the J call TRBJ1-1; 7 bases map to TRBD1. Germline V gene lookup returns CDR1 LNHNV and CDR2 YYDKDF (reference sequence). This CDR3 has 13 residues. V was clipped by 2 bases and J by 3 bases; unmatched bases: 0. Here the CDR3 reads CATSRTGDTEAFF. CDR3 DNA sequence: TGTGCCACCAGCAGAACAGGGGACACTGAAGCTTTCTTT. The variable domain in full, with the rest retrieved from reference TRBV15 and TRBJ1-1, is DAMVIQNPRYQVTQFGKPVTLSCSQTLNHNVMYWYQQKSSQAPKLLFHYYDKDFNNEADTPDNFQSRRPNTSFCFLDIRSPGLGDTAMYLCATSRTGDTEAFFGQGTRLTVV.

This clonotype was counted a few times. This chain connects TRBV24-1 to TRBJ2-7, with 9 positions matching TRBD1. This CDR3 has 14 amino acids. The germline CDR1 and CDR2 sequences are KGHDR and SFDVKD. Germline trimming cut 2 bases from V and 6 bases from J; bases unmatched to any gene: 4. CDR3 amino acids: CATSDSATGGEQYF. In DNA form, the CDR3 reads TGTGCCACCAGTGATTCCGCGACAGGGGGCGAGCAGTACTTC.

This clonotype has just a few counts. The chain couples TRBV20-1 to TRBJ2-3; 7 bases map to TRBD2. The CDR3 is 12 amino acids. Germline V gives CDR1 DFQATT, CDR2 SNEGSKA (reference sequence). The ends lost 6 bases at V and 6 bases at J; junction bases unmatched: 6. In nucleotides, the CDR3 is TGCAGTGCCGGCTGGGGGGGTGATACGCAGTATTTT. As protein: CSAGWGGDTQYF.

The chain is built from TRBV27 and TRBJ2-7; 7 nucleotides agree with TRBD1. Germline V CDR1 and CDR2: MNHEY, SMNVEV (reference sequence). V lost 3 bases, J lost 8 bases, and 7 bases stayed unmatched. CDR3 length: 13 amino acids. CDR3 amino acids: CASSFRGQSKQYF. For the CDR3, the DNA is TGTGCCAGCAGTTTCCGGGGACAGTCTAAGCAGTACTTC.

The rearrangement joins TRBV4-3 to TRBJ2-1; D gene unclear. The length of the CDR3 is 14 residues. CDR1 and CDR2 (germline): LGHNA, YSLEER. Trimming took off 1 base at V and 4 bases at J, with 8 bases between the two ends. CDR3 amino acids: CASSQGPVYNEQFF. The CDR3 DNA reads TGCGCCAGCAGCCAAGGTCCAGTTTACAATGAGCAGTTCTTC.

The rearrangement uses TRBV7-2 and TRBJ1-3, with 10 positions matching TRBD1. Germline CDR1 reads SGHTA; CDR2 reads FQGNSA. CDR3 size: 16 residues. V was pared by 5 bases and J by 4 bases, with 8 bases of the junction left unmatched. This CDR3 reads CASSPVGQGSGNTIYF. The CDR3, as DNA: TGTGCCAGCAGCCCGGTGGGACAGGGGAGCGGAAACACCATATATTTT.

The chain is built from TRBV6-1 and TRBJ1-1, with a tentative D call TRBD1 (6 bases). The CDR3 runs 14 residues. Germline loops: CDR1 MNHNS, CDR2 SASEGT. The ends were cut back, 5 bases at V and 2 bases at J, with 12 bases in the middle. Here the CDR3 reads CASSRRGTNTEAFF. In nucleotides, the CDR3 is TGTGCCAGCAGTCGTAGAGGGACAAACACTGAAGCTTTCTTT.

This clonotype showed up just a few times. CDR3 nucleotide sequence: TGCAGTGCTAGAGAGACAGGGTCGGGTTACAATGAGCAGTTCTTC. Translation: CSARETGSGYNEQFF. The rearrangement uses TRBV20-1 and TRBJ2-1, with TRBD1 matching 7 bases. The germline V gene has CDR1 DFQATT and CDR2 SNEGSKA (reference sequence). With V trimmed by 0 bases and J by 4 bases, 6 bases remained unmatched. The CDR3 runs 15 residues.

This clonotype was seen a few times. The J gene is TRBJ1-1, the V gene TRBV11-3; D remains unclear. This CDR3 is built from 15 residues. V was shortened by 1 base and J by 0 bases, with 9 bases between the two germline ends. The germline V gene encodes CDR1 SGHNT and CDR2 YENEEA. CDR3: CASSLAAAMNTEAFF. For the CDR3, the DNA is TGTGCCAGCAGCTTAGCGGCAGCCATGAACACTGAAGCTTTCTTT. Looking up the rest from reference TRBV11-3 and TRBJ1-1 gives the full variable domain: EAGVVQSPRYKIIEKKQPVAFWCNPISGHNTLYWYLQNLGQGPELLIRYENEEAVDDSQLPKDRFSAERLKGVDSTLKIQPAELGDSAVYLCASSLAAAMNTEAFFGQGTRLTVV.

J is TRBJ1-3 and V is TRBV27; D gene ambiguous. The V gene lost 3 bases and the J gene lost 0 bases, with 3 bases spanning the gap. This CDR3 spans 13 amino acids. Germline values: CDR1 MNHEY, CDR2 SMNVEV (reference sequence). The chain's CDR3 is CASSFLSGNTIYF. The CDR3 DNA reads TGTGCCAGCAGTTTTCTCTCTGGAAACACCATATATTTT.

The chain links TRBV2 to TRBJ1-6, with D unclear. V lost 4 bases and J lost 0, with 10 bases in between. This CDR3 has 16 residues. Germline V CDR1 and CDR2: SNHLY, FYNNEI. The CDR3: CASSAARSSYNSPLHF. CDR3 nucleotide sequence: TGTGCCAGCAGTGCGGCAAGGAGCTCCTATAATTCACCCCTCCACTTT.

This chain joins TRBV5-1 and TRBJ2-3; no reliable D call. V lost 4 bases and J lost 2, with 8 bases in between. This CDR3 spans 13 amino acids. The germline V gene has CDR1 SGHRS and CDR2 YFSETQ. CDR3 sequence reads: CASSPQLTDTQYF. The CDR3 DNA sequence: TGCGCCAGCAGCCCTCAACTCACAGATACGCAGTATTTT. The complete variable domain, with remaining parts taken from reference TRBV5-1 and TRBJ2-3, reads KAGVTQTPRYLIKTRGQQVTLSCSPISGHRSVSWYQQTPGQGLQFLFEYFSETQRNKGNFPGRFSGRQFSNSRSEMNVSTLELGDSALYLCASSPQLTDTQYFGPGTRLTVL.

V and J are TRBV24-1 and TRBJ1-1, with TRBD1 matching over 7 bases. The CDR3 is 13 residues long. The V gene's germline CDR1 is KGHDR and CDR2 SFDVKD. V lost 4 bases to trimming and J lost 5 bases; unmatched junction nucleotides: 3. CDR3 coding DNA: TGTGCCACCAGTGAAACGACAGGGACTGAAGCTTTCTTT. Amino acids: CATSETTGTEAFF.